One sample yielded the 22 T cell receptor beta chains listed below, sequenced in a study of spatial heterogeneity in lung cancer. Specified time point: blood at routine non-recurrence follow-up after resection. One entry per CDR3 protein results from TCRdb running MiXCR on the 5' RACE reads. Of 39,000 or so distinct CDR3 sequences in the sample, roughly a tenth were seen once. Here the sequenced sample was PBMCs, taken at follow-up. These receptors originate from a female donor with early-stage non-small cell lung cancer.

This clonotype is termed large. This sequence joins TRBV12-3 or TRBV12-4 and TRBJ1-5; 8 nucleotides agree with TRBD1. The CDR3 covers 16 residues. J was trimmed by 5 bases and V by 6 bases; bases with no gene match: 12. The CDR3 DNA sequence: TGTGCCAGCAGCCCCACGGGACAGGCGGGACATCAGCCCCAGCATTTT. As protein: CASSPTGQAGHQPQHF.

The table lists this clonotype with many counts. The chain's CDR3 is CASSDDRIPYGYTF. CDR3 nucleotides: TGCGCCAGCAGTGATGACAGGATACCCTATGGCTACACCTTC. The rearrangement uses TRBV10-2 and TRBJ1-2; maybe TRBD1 (6 bases). Trimming took off 3 bases at V and 4 bases at J, with 12 bases between the two ends. The CDR3 is made up of 14 amino acids. CDR1 WSHSY and CDR2 SAAADI come from the germline V gene.

The table lists this clonotype with a few counts. V and J are TRBV28 and TRBJ2-5; D tentatively fits TRBD1 or TRBD2 (5 bases each). CDR1 and CDR2 from the germline V gene are MDHEN and SYDVKM. The CDR3 has 11 amino acids. The CDR3 sequence: CSSGRQETQYF. In DNA, the CDR3 is TGTTCTTCGGGGCGGCAAGAGACCCAGTACTTC.

This clonotype was seen only a few times. The gene calls are TRBV5-1 and TRBJ2-7; TRBD2 is a possible D gene (7 bases). The V and J ends lost 4 bases and 0 bases respectively, with 17 bases between them. The CDR3 runs 16 residues. Germline V gene data show CDR1 as SGHRS and CDR2 as YFSETQ. The CDR3 reads CASSREGGALSYEQYF. CDR3 sequence (DNA): TGCGCCAGCAGCCGGGAAGGGGGGGCCCTCTCCTACGAGCAGTACTTC.

There are a few counts of this clonotype. This chain uses TRBV14 with TRBJ2-1; D uncertain. Germline-derived CDR1 and CDR2 are SGHDN and FVKESK. The V and J ends lost 1 base and 0 bases respectively, with 10 bases between them. The CDR3 extends over 16 amino acids. CDR3 amino acids: CASSQVGGISYNEQFF. DNA of the CDR3: TGTGCCAGCAGCCAAGTAGGTGGGATCTCCTACAATGAGCAGTTCTTC. Complete variable domain (other parts from reference TRBV14 and TRBJ2-1): EAGVTQFPSHSVIEKGQTVTLRCDPISGHDNLYWYRRVMGKEIKFLLHFVKESKQDESGMPNNRFLAERTGGTYSTLKVQPAELEDSGVYFCASSQVGGISYNEQFFGPGTRLTVL.

This clonotype was detected only a few times. The genes are TRBV7-9 and TRBJ2-1, with D possibly being TRBD1 (5 bases). CDR1 is SEHNR, CDR2 FQNEAQ, per germline (reference sequence). This CDR3 region has 14 residues. The V and J ends lost 1 base and 7 bases respectively, with 11 bases between them. The DNA of the CDR3 is TGTGCCAGCAGCTTAGTAGGGGCCTGGAATGAGCAGTTCTTC. It translates to CASSLVGAWNEQFF.

This clonotype was counted at least ten times. The rearrangement uses TRBV15 and TRBJ2-5, with TRBD2 identical over 15 bases. The CDR3 consists of 16 residues. The V segment lost 3 bases and the J segment 6 bases; nucleotides outside the gene matches: 5. Germline CDR1 reads LNHNV; CDR2 reads YYDKDF (reference sequence). As DNA, the CDR3 is TGTGCCACCAGCAGGGGACTAGCGGGGGGTGTAAAGACCCAGTACTTC. Translating it yields CATSRGLAGGVKTQYF.

The V gene is TRBV2, the J gene TRBJ2-7; D unresolved. The germline V and J ends were trimmed by 7 bases and 1 base, with 11 bases remaining between them. CDR1 SNHLY and CDR2 FYNNEI come from the germline V gene. The CDR3 runs to 13 residues. The CDR3 spells CASTPRPSYEQYF. As DNA, the CDR3 is TGTGCCAGCACCCCGAGACCTTCCTACGAGCAGTACTTC. The full variable domain, with the rest looked up from reference TRBV2 and TRBJ2-7, is EPEVTQTPSHQVTQMGQEVILRCVPISNHLYFYWYRQILGQKVEFLVSFYNNEISEKSEIFDDQFSVERPDGSNFTLKIRSTKLEDSAMYFCASTPRPSYEQYFGPGTRLTVT.

In this sample, this clonotype turned up a few times. V gene TRBV7-2 combines with J gene TRBJ2-7; D may correspond to TRBD1 or TRBD2 (5 bases each). The CDR3 contains 14 residues. Trimming removed 7 bases at V and 7 bases at J, with 20 bases between. Germline assignment: CDR1 SGHTA and CDR2 FQGNSA. The CDR3 region has the DNA TGTGCCAGCACCACCGGGACCTTTACTGGGGAGCAGTACTTC. Its translation is CASTTGTFTGEQYF.

V usage is TRBV5-5 and J usage is TRBJ2-7, with D hard to call. CDR3 size: 12 residues. V was shortened by 0 bases and J by 4 bases, with 5 bases between the two germline ends. CDR1 and CDR2 from the germline V gene are SGHKS and YYEKEE (reference sequence). CDR3 DNA: TGTGCCAGCAGCTTGGCCGATTACGAGCAGTACTTC. Its translation: CASSLADYEQYF.

Ten or more counts support this clonotype. The rearrangement links TRBV28 to TRBJ2-7; D is undetermined. V shed 7 bases and J shed 0 bases, with 16 bases lying between them. The CDR3 contains 15 residues. The germline V gene has CDR1 MDHEN and CDR2 SYDVKM. Written as DNA, the CDR3 is TGTGCCAGCAAACCGCCCGGCAGGAGCTCCTACGAGCAGTACTTC. It codes for CASKPPGRSSYEQYF.

This clonotype was recorded many times. The rearrangement links TRBV3-1 to TRBJ1-1; D perhaps matches TRBD1 (5 bases). Germline V CDR1 and CDR2: LGHDT, YNNKEL (reference sequence). V lost 4 bases and J 1 base, leaving 10 bases between the germline ends. The CDR3 totals 14 residues. CDR3 loop: CASSPLGENTEAFF. Here the CDR3 DNA reads TGTGCCAGCAGCCCCCTAGGGGAGAACACTGAAGCTTTCTTT.

This clonotype was picked up many times. The CDR3 loop is CATGQGRNEQFF. In DNA, the CDR3 is TGTGCCACCGGACAGGGAAGAAATGAGCAGTTCTTC. The chain recombines TRBV10-3 with TRBJ2-1; 8 bases match TRBD1. This CDR3 is 12 amino acids long. Germline V gives CDR1 ENHRY, CDR2 SYGVKD. The junction had 6 bases not matched to a gene; V was cut back by 10 bases and J by 7 bases.

This clonotype was picked up many times. This chain links TRBV20-1 with TRBJ2-4; D is unresolved. The CDR3 length is 15 residues. CDR1 and CDR2 (germline): DFQATT, SNEGSKA (reference sequence). V lost 7 bases and J 3 bases, leaving 19 bases between the germline ends. The CDR3 reads CSVLADAIHKNIQYF. CDR3 bases: TGCAGTGTCTTGGCGGACGCAATTCACAAAAACATTCAGTACTTC.

This clonotype appeared a few times. One end of the junction fails to match germline, which may point to a read error. The chain combines TRBV28 with TRBJ2-7; D not certain. The CDR3 is 10 residues long. The V gene's germline CDR1 is MDHEN and CDR2 SYDVKM. The CDR3 protein is CASSFQTGWF. In DNA form, the CDR3 reads TGTGCCAGCAGCTTCCAGACTGGGTGGTTC.

Written as DNA, the CDR3 is TGTGCCAGCAGCGTAGAAGCGTCCTCGACGAATACGCAGTATTTT. It codes for CASSVEASSTNTQYF. The chain couples TRBV9 to TRBJ2-3; D is unclear. This CDR3 has 15 amino acids. Germline values: CDR1 SGDLS, CDR2 YYNGEE. Trimming shortened V by 0 bases and J by 7 bases, and 15 bases separated the two germline ends.

The V gene is TRBV7-2, the J gene TRBJ2-3, with D uncertain. This CDR3 is 15 amino acids long. The V and J ends lost 0 bases and 4 bases respectively, with 11 bases between them. Germline-derived CDR1 and CDR2 are SGHTA and FQGNSA. The CDR3 protein is CASSLALSSPDTQYF. The CDR3 DNA reads as TGTGCCAGCAGCTTAGCTCTTTCTAGTCCAGATACGCAGTATTTT.

This chain connects TRBV7-2 to TRBJ2-7; D is undetermined. This CDR3 is 13 amino acids long. The V gene's germline CDR1 is SGHTA and CDR2 FQGNSA. Trimming took 0 bases from V and 6 from J, leaving 9 bases between them. As DNA, the CDR3 is TGTGCCAGCAGCTTAGCGCAGATGAGCGAGCAGTACTTC. Translated: CASSLAQMSEQYF.

The sample holds many counts of this clonotype. The V gene is TRBV15, the J gene TRBJ2-7; D gene ambiguous. With 6 bases removed from V and 4 bases from J, the gap between germline ends came to 16 bases. There are 14 residues in the CDR3. CDR1 is LNHNV, CDR2 YYDKDF, per germline (reference sequence). The CDR3 reads CATRKERGNYEQYF. DNA for the CDR3: TGTGCCACCAGGAAGGAGCGAGGCAATTACGAGCAGTACTTC.

The chain employs TRBV29-1 and TRBJ2-3; D perhaps matches TRBD1 (8 bases). This CDR3 spans 13 amino acids. V lost 7 bases to trimming and J lost 7 bases, with 18 bases between them. Germline V gene lookup returns CDR1 SQVTM and CDR2 ANQGSEA. The CDR3 DNA sequence: TGCAGCGCCGGTGGACAGGGAGGGAATACGCAGTATTTT. This sequence encodes CSAGGQGGNTQYF.

This clonotype was found many times. The chain links TRBV7-2 to TRBJ2-3; D gene uncertain. The germline CDR1 and CDR2 sequences are SGHTA and FQGNSA. Trimming took 2 bases from V and 3 from J, leaving 18 bases between them. The CDR3 has 17 amino acids. The CDR3 sequence is CASSLHANIWATDTQYF. CDR3 DNA: TGTGCCAGCAGCTTACACGCCAACATCTGGGCTACAGATACGCAGTATTTT.

This rearrangement joins TRBV7-2 to TRBJ2-2, with 11 bases fitting TRBD2. Germline lookup yields CDR1 SGHTA and CDR2 FQGNSA. This CDR3 spans 16 amino acids. V shed 5 bases, J shed 0 bases, and the junction held 2 bases outside the gene matches. As DNA, the CDR3 is TGTGCCAGCAGCCTTAGCGGGGGGGCGAACACCGGGGAGCTGTTTTTT. Translation: CASSLSGGANTGELFF.